A single sample gave rise to the 23 T cell receptor beta chains below, sequenced in a study of T cell repertoires in cytomegalovirus infection. TCRdb called the reads again in MiXCR, with one record for every CDR3 protein. The sample lists fewer than 300,000 distinct CDR3 sequences; about 25% were seen once. Sample: PBMCs. The source of these receptors is a human donor in good health (CMV status not recorded). Some clones in this sample may be carry-over from other donors' samples.

The rearrangement joins TRBV28 to TRBJ2-3, with D possibly being TRBD2 (6 bases). CDR3 size: 15 residues. Per the germline V gene, CDR1 is MDHEN and CDR2 is SYDVKM. Trimming removed 8 bases at V and 0 bases at J, with 15 bases between. In DNA, the CDR3 is TGTGCCAGCGCGGGGCCGATCTCTAGCACAGATACGCAGTATTTT. This gives the protein CASAGPISSTDTQYF. Drawing the rest from reference TRBV28 and TRBJ2-3, the complete variable domain is DVKVTQSSRYLVKRTGEKVFLECVQDMDHENMFWYRQDPGLGLRLIYFSYDVKMKEKGDIPEGYSVSREKKERFSLILESASTNQTSMYLCASAGPISSTDTQYFGPGTRLTVL.

There are many counts of this clonotype. V is TRBV7-6 and J is TRBJ2-1, with D possibly TRBD2 on 6 matching bases. The germline V gene has CDR1 SGHVS and CDR2 FNYEAQ. V gave up 5 bases and J gave up 5 bases, with 13 bases separating them. The CDR3 is 14 amino acids. The CDR3 reads CASSNIGLNNEQFF. In DNA form, the CDR3 reads TGTGCCAGCAGCAATATCGGACTAAACAATGAGCAGTTCTTC.

The CDR3 DNA sequence: TGTGCCAGCAGCTTAGGGTTAGGCAGGAGCTATGGCTACACCTTC. It encodes CASSLGLGRSYGYTF. V gene TRBV7-9 combines with J gene TRBJ1-2; no reliable D call. The CDR3 extends over 15 amino acids. Germline loops: CDR1 SEHNR, CDR2 FQNEAQ (reference sequence). Trimming left V 1 base short and J 4 bases short, with 13 bases between.

This clonotype has a handful of counts. The chain recombines TRBV10-3 with TRBJ2-1; 7 nucleotides align to TRBD1. This CDR3 has 14 amino acids. CDR1 and CDR2 (germline): ENHRY, SYGVKD. The J segment lost 6 bases and the V segment lost 5 bases, leaving 7 bases of the junction unmatched. The CDR3 bases are TGTGCCATCAGTCAACTCCGGGACAGCAATGAGCAGTTCTTC. Its translation is CAISQLRDSNEQFF.

V and J are TRBV20-1 and TRBJ2-7, with 8 bases lining up with TRBD1. J gave up 3 bases and V 1 base, and 5 bases lay outside the gene matches. The length of the CDR3 is 14 residues. Germline-derived CDR1 and CDR2 are DFQATT and SNEGSKA (reference sequence). CDR3 coding DNA: TGCAGTGCTAGAGGACCTGGGACAGGCTACGAGCAGTACTTC. This sequence encodes CSARGPGTGYEQYF.

The V call is TRBV5-4, the J call TRBJ1-1; no clear D. Trimming pared 1 base from V and 6 bases from J, leaving 10 bases between. Per the germline V gene, CDR1 is SGHNT and CDR2 is YYREEE (reference sequence). The CDR3 has 13 residues. The CDR3 region has the DNA TGTGCCAGCAGCTTGCCACAGAGCGCTGAAGCTTTCTTT. Its protein product is CASSLPQSAEAFF. The variable domain in full, completed from reference TRBV5-4 and TRBJ1-1, reads ETGVTQSPTHLIKTRGQQVTLRCSSQSGHNTVSWYQQALGQGPQFIFQYYREEENGRGNFPPRFSGLQFPNYSSELNVNALELDDSALYLCASSLPQSAEAFFGQGTRLTVV.

In its sample, this clonotype was seen a few times. The V call is TRBV19, the J call TRBJ1-5; 8 bases map to TRBD1. With 4 bases clipped from V and 5 bases from J, the junction kept 7 bases outside the gene matches. This CDR3 has 15 residues. Germline-derived CDR1 and CDR2 are LNHDA and SQIVND (reference sequence). The CDR3 sequence is CASSKPGQVHQPQHF. As DNA, the CDR3 is TGTGCCAGTAGTAAACCGGGACAGGTTCATCAGCCCCAGCATTTT.

This rearrangement joins TRBV14 to TRBJ2-1, with D perhaps given as TRBD1 or TRBD2 (5 bases each). Trimming cost V 1 base and J 0 bases, with 10 bases left between them. CDR1 and CDR2 from the germline V gene are SGHDN and FVKESK. There are 16 residues in the CDR3. The CDR3 reads CASSQGPGTSYNEQFF. CDR3 nucleotide sequence: TGTGCCAGCAGCCAAGGGCCCGGGACCTCCTACAATGAGCAGTTCTTC.

This clonotype was found many times. The gene calls are TRBV7-9 and TRBJ2-2; maybe TRBD2 (5 bases). The germline gives CDR1 SEHNR, CDR2 FQNEAQ (reference sequence). CDR3 size: 17 residues. Deletions cut 5 bases from V and 2 bases from J, with 18 bases between. The CDR3 DNA is TGTGCCAGCAGCCATGCCAGGCCTAGCAGAAACACCGGGGAGCTGTTTTTT. It translates to CASSHARPSRNTGELFF. Using reference TRBV7-9 and TRBJ2-2 for the parts outside the CDR3, the full variable domain is DTGVSQNPRHKITKRGQNVTFRCDPISEHNRLYWYRQTLGQGPEFLTYFQNEAQLEKSRLLSDRFSAERPKGSFSTLEIQRTEQGDSAMYLCASSHARPSRNTGELFFGEGSRLTVL.

CDR3 protein: CATSAPTGSNQPQHF. The CDR3 coding sequence is TGTGCCACCAGCGCCCCGACGGGTAGCAATCAGCCCCAGCATTTT. This chain connects TRBV24-1 to TRBJ1-5; D is unresolved. The CDR3 extends over 15 amino acids. Per germline, CDR1 KGHDR and CDR2 SFDVKD. The V end was cut by 7 bases, the J end by 0 bases, with 12 bases between.

The genes are TRBV6-5 and TRBJ1-3, with D tentatively TRBD1 (6 bases). V lost 0 bases to trimming and J lost 1 base, with 10 bases between them. The CDR3 loop spans 16 amino acids. In germline, CDR1 is MNHEY, CDR2 SVGAGI. The CDR3, as DNA: TGTGCCAGCAGTTACTCGGACAGCGCGTCTGGAAACACCATATATTTT. Protein sequence: CASSYSDSASGNTIYF.

This clonotype was detected ten times or more. J is TRBJ2-7 and V is TRBV28, with D perhaps matching TRBD1 (5 bases). The V gene lost 3 bases and the J gene lost 4 bases, with 13 bases spanning the gap. Per germline, CDR1 MDHEN and CDR2 SYDVKM. The CDR3 extends over 14 amino acids. The CDR3 here is CASSFPGNIYEQYF. The CDR3 DNA reads TGTGCCAGCAGTTTTCCAGGGAACATTTACGAGCAGTACTTC. Complete variable domain (other parts from reference TRBV28 and TRBJ2-7): DVKVTQSSRYLVKRTGEKVFLECVQDMDHENMFWYRQDPGLGLRLIYFSYDVKMKEKGDIPEGYSVSREKKERFSLILESASTNQTSMYLCASSFPGNIYEQYFGPGTRLTVT.

This clonotype showed up many times. The gene calls are TRBV7-3 and TRBJ2-1; 7 bases line up with TRBD1. The CDR3 extends over 13 amino acids. Losses at the gene ends were 3 bases for V and 7 bases for J; bases not matched to a gene: 3. Germline CDR1 reads SGHTA; CDR2 reads FQGTGA. CDR3 sequence: CASSLGQTNEQFF. The DNA of the CDR3 is TGTGCCAGCAGCTTGGGACAGACAAATGAGCAGTTCTTC.

V and J are TRBV29-1 and TRBJ2-7, with 11 bases identical to TRBD1. CDR3 length: 12 residues. The junction had 3 bases not matched to a gene; V was cut back by 4 bases and J by 7 bases. The V gene's germline CDR1 is SQVTM and CDR2 ANQGSEA. DNA for the CDR3: TGCAGCGTTGGGACAGGGGGCGAGGAGCAGTACTTC. Its protein product is CSVGTGGEEQYF.

This clonotype was recorded a few times. The chain combines TRBV20-1 with TRBJ2-7, with D hard to call. Between the trimmed V and J ends, which lost 0 bases and 3 bases, there was a span of 12 bases. CDR1 and CDR2 (germline): DFQATT, SNEGSKA (reference sequence). The CDR3 contains 14 residues. The CDR3 DNA reads TGCAGTGCTAGAGATAGAAGGAGTGTCTACGAGCAGTACTTC. Its translation is CSARDRRSVYEQYF.

In its sample, this clonotype was seen many times. CDR3 DNA: TGTGCCAGTAGTATGACGGGCAATCAGCCCCAGCATTTT. Translated: CASSMTGNQPQHF. This chain connects TRBV19 to TRBJ1-5; unclear D gene. CDR1 is LNHDA and CDR2 is SQIVND in the germline V gene (reference sequence). V was cut by 3 bases and J by 2 bases, with 5 bases left in between. This CDR3 has 13 amino acids.

The J gene is TRBJ1-6, the V gene TRBV6-2 or TRBV6-3; D uncertain. Germline CDR1 MNHEY, CDR2 SVGEGT. CDR3 length: 17 residues. With 6 bases removed from V and 4 bases from J, the gap between germline ends came to 19 bases. The chain's CDR3 is CASRDDSMGLYNSPLHF. The CDR3, as DNA: TGTGCCAGCAGGGACGATTCCATGGGCCTTTATAATTCACCCCTCCACTTT.

Ten or more counts support this clonotype. The chain recombines TRBV7-8 with TRBJ2-2; 7 bases line up with TRBD2. The CDR3 has 18 residues. Germline CDR1 and CDR2: SGHVS and FQNEAQ. J lost 5 bases, V lost 0 bases, and 12 bases had no gene match. The CDR3 sequence: CASSLAEFGGGPTGELFF. The CDR3 DNA reads TGTGCCAGCAGCTTAGCGGAATTTGGGGGAGGGCCGACCGGGGAGCTGTTTTTT.

This clonotype has only a few counts. The V gene is TRBV29-1, the J gene TRBJ2-4; 7 bases align to TRBD1. Germline V gene lookup returns CDR1 SQVTM and CDR2 ANQGSEA. CDR3 length equals 15 residues. Losses at the gene ends were 6 bases for V and 1 base for J; bases not matched to a gene: 9. This chain's CDR3 is CSVQTGPSAKNIQYF. The CDR3 region has the DNA TGCAGCGTACAGACAGGGCCTTCGGCCAAAAACATTCAGTACTTC.

The V gene is TRBV15, the J gene TRBJ2-7; D is uncertain. The germline gives CDR1 LNHNV, CDR2 YYDKDF (reference sequence). Trimming pared 0 bases from V and 6 bases from J, leaving 12 bases between. The CDR3 is made up of 14 amino acids. The CDR3 spells CATSRDEWGTEQYV. As DNA, the CDR3 is TGTGCCACCAGCAGAGATGAGTGGGGTACCGAGCAGTACGTC.

This clonotype was seen only a few times. The V call is TRBV19, the J call TRBJ1-1, with D uncertain. The V end was cut by 3 bases, the J end by 0 bases, with 8 bases between. The CDR3 runs 14 residues. Per the germline V gene, CDR1 is LNHDA and CDR2 is SQIVND (reference sequence). CDR3 sequence reads: CASSMANMNTEAFF. In nucleotides, the CDR3 is TGTGCCAGTAGTATGGCCAACATGAACACTGAAGCTTTCTTT.

This clonotype was counted between two and nine times. The chain links TRBV20-1 to TRBJ2-3, with TRBD2 identical over 8 bases. The V segment lost 0 bases and the J segment 4 bases; nucleotides outside the gene matches: 6. Germline CDR1 DFQATT, CDR2 SNEGSKA (reference sequence). The CDR3 has 15 amino acids. The CDR3 loop reads CSARDRGGPPDTQYF. In DNA, the CDR3 is TGCAGTGCTAGAGATCGCGGGGGGCCCCCAGATACGCAGTATTTT.

The rearrangement links TRBV7-8 to TRBJ2-7; 10 bases align to TRBD1. Trimming removed 3 bases from V and 2 bases from J; junction bases left unmatched: 10. CDR1 is SGHVS and CDR2 is FQNEAQ in the germline V gene. This CDR3 spans 17 amino acids. CDR3 sequence reads: CASSFPFGQGVTYEQYF. CDR3 in DNA: TGTGCCAGCAGCTTTCCATTCGGACAGGGGGTGACCTACGAGCAGTACTTC.